This T cell receptor (beta chain) was retrieved from a study of blood T cells in healthy people across ages. Notes on the study in general: Older age went with lower TCR beta diversity per million T cells, in a roughly linear way. Aged donors had fewer naive CD4+ cells and lower diversity than long-lived donors.

The authors ran a second PCR of 7 to 11 cycles using a sample-barcoded 5' primer and a J-beta primer mix. Tags on each cDNA molecule came from a template-switch adaptor with 12 random nucleotides. TCRdb processed the 5' RACE reads anew with MiXCR; each CDR3 protein has one entry. The table lists some 790,000 distinct CDR3 sequences, under 35% of them singletons. Each sample had at least 6.5 million PBMCs isolated. The V and J ends lost 8 bases and 4 bases respectively, with 20 bases between them. Germline assignment: CDR1 MNHEY and CDR2 SVGAGI. This CDR3 has 15 residues. This clonotype was counted only a few times. Its antigen is unidentified.

This receptor was obtained from a woman aged 80 or older in good health. This rearrangement joins TRBV6-5 to TRBJ1-1, with TRBD1 as a possible D gene (6 bases). The sample was blood. The CDR3 is CASFPRGRGGTEAFF. DNA for the CDR3: TGTGCCAGCTTTCCGCGGGGGCGCGGGGGCACTGAAGCTTTCTTT.